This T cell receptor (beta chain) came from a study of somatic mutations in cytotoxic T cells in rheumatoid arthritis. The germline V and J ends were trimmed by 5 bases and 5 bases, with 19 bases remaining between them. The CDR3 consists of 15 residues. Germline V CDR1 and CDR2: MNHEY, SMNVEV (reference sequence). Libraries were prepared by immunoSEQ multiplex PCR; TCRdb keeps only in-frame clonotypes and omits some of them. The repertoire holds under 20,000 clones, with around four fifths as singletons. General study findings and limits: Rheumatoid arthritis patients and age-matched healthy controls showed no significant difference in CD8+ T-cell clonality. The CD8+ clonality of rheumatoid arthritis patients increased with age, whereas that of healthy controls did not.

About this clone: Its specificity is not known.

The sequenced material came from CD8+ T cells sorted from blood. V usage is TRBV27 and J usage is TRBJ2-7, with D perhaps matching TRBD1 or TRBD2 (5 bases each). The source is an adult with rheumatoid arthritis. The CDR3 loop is CASSQLVVRGDEQYF. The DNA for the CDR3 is TGTGCCAGCAGTCAATTAGTGGTGCGAGGGGACGAGCAGTACTTC.